These 9 T cell receptor beta chains share one sample of origin, sequenced in a study of T cells in Graves' hyperthyroidism and ophthalmopathy. Template material for amplifying TCR beta CDR3 regions consisted of RNA transcripts. During a first-round RT-PCR of the TCR CDR3, the HTBI primer set was used. Using its own MiXCR run on the multiplex PCR reads, TCRdb lists one record per CDR3 protein. The table shows hundreds of thousands of distinct CDR3 sequences, with roughly 17% occurring only once. The sample was blood. These TCRs come from a woman younger than 35 with Graves' hyperthyroidism.

Points on this clonotype: Being one base from a much bigger clone, this may be a read error. V is TRBV7-2 and J is TRBJ1-2; 9 positions match TRBD1. This CDR3 is 16 amino acids long. Germline CDR1 SGHTA, CDR2 FQGNSA. The junction had 12 bases not matched to a gene; V was cut back by 5 bases and J by 5 bases. This chain's CDR3 is CASSTYSLQGAYGYTF. CDR3 DNA: TGTGCCAGCAGCACCTATAGCCTACAGGGGGCGTATGGCTACACCTTC.

This clonotype turned up a few times. This CDR3 reads CASSPTRGGNTIYF. The CDR3 DNA reads TGTGCCAGCTCACCAACCAGAGGTGGAAACACCATATATTTT. The J gene is TRBJ1-3, the V gene TRBV18, with D hard to call. The CDR3 extends over 14 amino acids. CDR1 and CDR2 (germline): KGHSH, LQKENI. V gave up 2 bases and J gave up 3 bases, with 8 bases separating them.

This chain links TRBV4-2 with TRBJ1-1; a weak D match, TRBD1 (5 bases). Per the germline V gene, CDR1 is LGHNA and CDR2 is YNFKEQ. The CDR3 has 17 residues. V gave up 0 bases and J gave up 2 bases, with 16 bases separating them. The CDR3 reads CASSQDARDRVNTEAFF. The CDR3 DNA sequence: TGTGCCAGCAGCCAAGACGCGAGGGACCGAGTAAACACTGAAGCTTTCTTT.

This clonotype was seen repeatedly, ten times or more. The chain recombines TRBV18 with TRBJ1-5; TRBD1 might be the D (5 bases). The CDR3 has 12 residues. Trimming left V 6 bases short and J 4 bases short, with 7 bases between. The germline gives CDR1 KGHSH, CDR2 LQKENI. In nucleotides, the CDR3 is TGTGCCAGCTCGGGACGGAATCAGCCCCAGCATTTT. Encoded protein: CASSGRNQPQHF.

This chain joins TRBV28 and TRBJ2-1; TRBD2 aligns across 7 bases. V lost 6 bases and J lost 0; bases outside the gene matches: 5. The CDR3 spans 15 residues. CDR1 is MDHEN, CDR2 SYDVKM, per germline. CDR3 DNA sequence: TGTGCCAGCAGCCTAGCGGCCAACTCCTACAATGAGCAGTTCTTC. Its translation is CASSLAANSYNEQFF.

V usage is TRBV20-1 and J usage is TRBJ2-3; D is possibly TRBD2 (6 bases). CDR1 is DFQATT and CDR2 is SNEGSKA in the germline V gene (reference sequence). The CDR3 length is 14 residues. V lost 4 bases and J lost 0, with 11 bases in between. CDR3 sequence reads: CSAIPGTSTDTQYF. For the CDR3, the DNA is TGCAGTGCTATTCCGGGGACTAGCACAGATACGCAGTATTTT.

V is TRBV18 and J is TRBJ2-2; D gene ambiguous. V lost 6 bases to trimming and J lost 4 bases, with 6 bases between them. The CDR3 spans 12 residues. Germline CDR1 reads KGHSH; CDR2 reads LQKENI. This CDR3 is CASSHSTGELFF. The CDR3 coding sequence is TGTGCCAGCTCGCACTCCACCGGGGAGCTGTTTTTT. The complete variable domain, with remaining parts taken from reference TRBV18 and TRBJ2-2, reads NAGVMQNPRHLVRRRGQEARLRCSPMKGHSHVYWYRQLPEEGLKFMVYLQKENIIDESGMPKERFSAEFPKEGPSILRIQQVVRGDSAAYFCASSHSTGELFFGEGSRLTVL.

With respect to this clonotype: Given a much more abundant clone one base away, this may be a read error. The rearrangement links TRBV30 to TRBJ2-7; D may be TRBD1 (5 bases). CDR3 length: 14 amino acids. V lost 2 bases and J lost 5, with 16 bases in between. CDR1 and CDR2 from the germline V gene are GTSNPN and SVGIG (reference sequence). Here the CDR3 reads CAWSRTDKTDEQYF. CDR3 bases: TGTGCCTGGAGTCGAACGGACAAGACCGACGAGCAGTACTTC.

The gene calls are TRBV20-1 and TRBJ1-1; the match to TRBD1 covers 12 bases. Unmatched junction bases numbered 13, after V lost 6 bases and J lost 5 bases. Germline CDR1 reads DFQATT; CDR2 reads SNEGSKA (reference sequence). This CDR3 is built from 16 residues. The CDR3 nucleotides read TGCAGTGCAATAGTTCCGGGACAGGGGGCCGGAACTGAAGCTTTCTTT. It codes for CSAIVPGQGAGTEAFF.